Here is one T cell receptor (beta chain) with its context. As yet, its antigen is unknown. These data come from a study of Ad26.COV2.S vaccination and SARS-CoV-2 variants. As for the study in general: Intramuscularly, Ad26.COV2.S was given either once or twice, 56 days apart.

Treatment noted: over 15 received Ad26.COV2.S at low or high dose, single or two shots; several received placebo; per-sample allocation not given. The study sampled participants on day 63 after the first vaccine or placebo injection. Study-level points and caveats: People who got the vaccine had more spike-specific TCR breadth than people who got placebo. The authors reported substantial breadth in spike-specific CD8+ and CD4+ T cell responses after vaccination.

Method: immunoSEQ multiplex PCR; TCRdb's copy keeps in-frame clones and lacks some. In the table there are roughly 350,000 clones, approximately 90% of which are singletons. Germline V gene data show CDR1 as MRHNA and CDR2 as SNTAGT. This CDR3 is 16 amino acids long. V lost 0 bases to trimming and J lost 2 bases; unmatched junction nucleotides: 1. The sequences come from peripheral blood, collected in a trial of Ad26.COV2.S vaccine versus placebo. The V gene is TRBV6-4, the J gene TRBJ2-1, with TRBD1 identical over 10 bases. The source is a person between 18 and 60 years old who received the Ad26.COV2.S COVID-19 vaccine or a placebo. The chain's CDR3 is CASSDSGTGAYNEQFF. The CDR3 DNA reads TGTGCCAGCAGTGACTCTGGGACAGGGGCCTACAATGAGCAGTTCTTC.